The clone carrying this T cell receptor beta chain was counted a few times. Its antigen is not known. Time point of the sample: patch test 1, 2 weeks after DPC sensitization. Treatment: therapeutic diphenylcyclopropenone sensitization with weekly scalp DPC. This specimen comes from a study of human T cells and chemical hapten exposure. Study conclusions and caveats: Patch test score was positively correlated with the counts of TCRs that had expanded at PT1. The formation of large CDR3 similarity clusters by expanded TCRs significantly exceeded that of controls. TCRs at high frequency, those above 1 in 1000, did not change with DPC sensitization.

Germline V gene data show CDR1 as SGHRS and CDR2 as YFSETQ. The CDR3 is made up of 16 amino acids. V was cut by 2 bases and J by 0 bases, with 13 bases left in between. TCRdb fed the RACE reads into MiXCR, producing one record per CDR3 protein. This sample yields about 120,000 distinct CDR3 sequences, of which around 10% are seen a single time; roughly 1.3% belongs to the top ten. Here the sequenced sample was whole blood, taken in connection with sensitization to the hapten diphenylcyclopropenone (DPC). This TCR was sampled from a woman aged 45 to 65 with alopecia areata. Some clones in this sample may be carry-over from other donors' samples. This sequence joins TRBV5-1 and TRBJ2-3; D is unclear. Written as DNA, the CDR3 is TGCGCCAGCAGCTTTGATCGGCCCTCCAGCACAGATACGCAGTATTTT. This translates into CASSFDRPSSTDTQYF.